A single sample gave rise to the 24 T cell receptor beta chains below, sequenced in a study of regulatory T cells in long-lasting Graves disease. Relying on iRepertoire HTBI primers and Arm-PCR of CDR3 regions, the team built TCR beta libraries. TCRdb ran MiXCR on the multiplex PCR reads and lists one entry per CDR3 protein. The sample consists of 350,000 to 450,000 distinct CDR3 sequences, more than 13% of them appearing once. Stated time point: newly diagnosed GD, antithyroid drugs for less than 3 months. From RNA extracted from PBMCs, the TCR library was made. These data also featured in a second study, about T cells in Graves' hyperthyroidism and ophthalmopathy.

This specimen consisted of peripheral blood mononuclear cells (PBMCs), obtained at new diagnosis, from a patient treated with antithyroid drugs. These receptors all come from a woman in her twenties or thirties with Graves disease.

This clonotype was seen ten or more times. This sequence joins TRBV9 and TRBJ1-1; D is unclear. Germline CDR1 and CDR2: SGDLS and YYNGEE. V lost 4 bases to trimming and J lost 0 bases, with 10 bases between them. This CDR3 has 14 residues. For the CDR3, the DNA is TGTGCCAGCAGCCCCAGGACCCTGAACACTGAAGCTTTCTTT. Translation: CASSPRTLNTEAFF.

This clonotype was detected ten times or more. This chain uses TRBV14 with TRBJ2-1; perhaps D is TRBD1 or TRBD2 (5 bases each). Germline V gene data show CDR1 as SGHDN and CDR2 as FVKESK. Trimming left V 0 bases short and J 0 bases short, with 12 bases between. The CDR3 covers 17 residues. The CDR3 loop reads CASSQESGARSYNEQFF. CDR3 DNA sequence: TGTGCCAGCAGCCAAGAATCCGGGGCCCGCTCCTACAATGAGCAGTTCTTC.

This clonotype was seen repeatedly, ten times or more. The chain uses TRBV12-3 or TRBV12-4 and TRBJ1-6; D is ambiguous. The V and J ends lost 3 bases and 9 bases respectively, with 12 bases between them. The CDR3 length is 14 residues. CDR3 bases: TGTGCCAGCAGTTTCACAGAAGTTGGTTCACCCCTCCACTTT. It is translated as CASSFTEVGSPLHF.

The CDR3 region is CASSRAGDTGELFF. DNA of the CDR3: TGTGCCAGCAGTCGAGCGGGAGACACCGGGGAGCTGTTTTTT. V usage is TRBV6-2 or TRBV6-3 and J usage is TRBJ2-2, with 8 bases matching TRBD2. Germline CDR1 MNHEY, CDR2 SVGEGT. The CDR3 runs to 14 residues. Trimming cost V 5 bases and J 3 bases; bases outside gene matches: 2.

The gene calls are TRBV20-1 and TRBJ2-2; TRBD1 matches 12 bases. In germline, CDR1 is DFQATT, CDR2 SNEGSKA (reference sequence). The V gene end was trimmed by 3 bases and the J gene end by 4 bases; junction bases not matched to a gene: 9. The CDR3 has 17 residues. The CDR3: CSARRGTGGSSTGELFF. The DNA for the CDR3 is TGCAGTGCTAGGAGGGGGACAGGGGGCTCAAGCACCGGGGAGCTGTTTTTT.

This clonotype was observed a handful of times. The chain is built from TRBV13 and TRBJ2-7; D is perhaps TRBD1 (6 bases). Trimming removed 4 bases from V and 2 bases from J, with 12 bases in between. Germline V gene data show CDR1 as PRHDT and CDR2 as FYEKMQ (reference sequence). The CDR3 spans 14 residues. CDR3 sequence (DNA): TGTGCCAGCAGCTACAGGGCTCTTACCTACGAGCAGTACTTC. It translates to CASSYRALTYEQYF.

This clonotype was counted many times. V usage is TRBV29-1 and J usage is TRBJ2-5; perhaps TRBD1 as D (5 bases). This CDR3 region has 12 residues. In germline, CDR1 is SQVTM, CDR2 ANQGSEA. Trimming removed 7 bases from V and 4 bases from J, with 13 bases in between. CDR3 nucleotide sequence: TGCAGCGCCCGAGCCCAGGGAGAGACCCAGTACTTC. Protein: CSARAQGETQYF.

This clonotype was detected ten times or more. As DNA, the CDR3 is TGCAGTGCGACAAAGGCCACCGGGACAGGAATTTTCTTT. Protein product: CSATKATGTGIFF. The chain combines TRBV20-1 with TRBJ1-1; TRBD1 aligns across 8 bases. Looked up from germline, CDR1 is DFQATT and CDR2 is SNEGSKA (reference sequence). The J segment lost 13 bases and the V segment lost 6 bases, leaving 16 bases of the junction unmatched. The CDR3 runs 13 residues.

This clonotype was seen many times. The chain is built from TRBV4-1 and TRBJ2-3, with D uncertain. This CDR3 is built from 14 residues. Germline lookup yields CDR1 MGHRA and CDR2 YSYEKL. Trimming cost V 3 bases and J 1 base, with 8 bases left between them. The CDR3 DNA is TGCGCCAGCAGCCAGGCAGAGGGCACAGATACGCAGTATTTT. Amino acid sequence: CASSQAEGTDTQYF.

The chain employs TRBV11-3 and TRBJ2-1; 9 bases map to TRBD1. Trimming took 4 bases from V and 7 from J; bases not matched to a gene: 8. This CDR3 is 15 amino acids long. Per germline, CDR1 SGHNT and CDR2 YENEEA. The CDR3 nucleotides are TGTGCCAGCAGCTCACAGGGGGCGCTTACGAATGAGCAGTTCTTC. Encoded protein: CASSSQGALTNEQFF.

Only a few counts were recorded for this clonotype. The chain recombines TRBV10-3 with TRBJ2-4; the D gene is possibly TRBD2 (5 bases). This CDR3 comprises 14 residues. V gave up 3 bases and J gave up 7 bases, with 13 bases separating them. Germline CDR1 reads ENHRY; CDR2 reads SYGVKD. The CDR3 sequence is CAISDPRGMNIQYF. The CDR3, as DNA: TGTGCCATCAGTGACCCCCGAGGGATGAACATTCAGTACTTC.

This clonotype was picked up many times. CDR3 nucleotide sequence: TGTGCCACCAGTGATTGCGGCAGAAAGATGAACACTGAAGCTTTCTTT. Its translation: CATSDCGRKMNTEAFF. The chain is built from TRBV24-1 and TRBJ1-1, with D unresolved. The CDR3 consists of 16 residues. The germline V gene encodes CDR1 KGHDR and CDR2 SFDVKD. With 2 bases removed from V and 0 bases from J, the gap between germline ends came to 12 bases.

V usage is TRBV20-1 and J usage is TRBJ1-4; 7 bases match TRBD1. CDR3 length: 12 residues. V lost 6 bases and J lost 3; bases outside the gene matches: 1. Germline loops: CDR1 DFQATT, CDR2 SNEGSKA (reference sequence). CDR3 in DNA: TGCAGTGCACAGGGGTCTAATGAAAAACTGTTTTTT. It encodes CSAQGSNEKLFF.

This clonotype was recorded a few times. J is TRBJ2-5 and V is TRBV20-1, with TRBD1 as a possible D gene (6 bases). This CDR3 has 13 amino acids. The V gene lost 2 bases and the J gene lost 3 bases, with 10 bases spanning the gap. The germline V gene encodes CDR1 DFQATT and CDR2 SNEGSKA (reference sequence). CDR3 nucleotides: TGCAGTGCTAGATCGGACAGAAAAGAGACCCAGTACTTC. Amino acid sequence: CSARSDRKETQYF.

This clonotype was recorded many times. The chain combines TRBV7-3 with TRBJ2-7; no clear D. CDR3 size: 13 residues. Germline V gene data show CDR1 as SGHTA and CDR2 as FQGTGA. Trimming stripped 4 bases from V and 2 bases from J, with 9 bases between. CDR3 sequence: CASSSPPAYEQYF. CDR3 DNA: TGTGCCAGCAGCTCCCCTCCCGCCTACGAGCAGTACTTC.

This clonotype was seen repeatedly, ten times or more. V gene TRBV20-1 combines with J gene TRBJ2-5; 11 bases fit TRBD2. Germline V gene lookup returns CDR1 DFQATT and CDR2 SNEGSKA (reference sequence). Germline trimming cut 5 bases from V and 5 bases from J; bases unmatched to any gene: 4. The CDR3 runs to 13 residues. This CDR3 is CSADGLAGETQYF. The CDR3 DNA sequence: TGCAGTGCTGACGGACTAGCGGGCGAGACCCAGTACTTC.

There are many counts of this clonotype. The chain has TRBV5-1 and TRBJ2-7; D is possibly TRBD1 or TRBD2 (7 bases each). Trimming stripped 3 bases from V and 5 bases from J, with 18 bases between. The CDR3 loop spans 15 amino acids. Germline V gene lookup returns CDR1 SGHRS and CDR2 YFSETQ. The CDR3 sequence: CASSSRPGGDDEQYF. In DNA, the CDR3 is TGCGCCAGCAGCTCCAGGCCAGGGGGGGACGACGAGCAGTACTTC. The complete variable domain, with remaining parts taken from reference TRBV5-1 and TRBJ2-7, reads KAGVTQTPRYLIKTRGQQVTLSCSPISGHRSVSWYQQTPGQGLQFLFEYFSETQRNKGNFPGRFSGRQFSNSRSEMNVSTLELGDSALYLCASSSRPGGDDEQYFGPGTRLTVT.

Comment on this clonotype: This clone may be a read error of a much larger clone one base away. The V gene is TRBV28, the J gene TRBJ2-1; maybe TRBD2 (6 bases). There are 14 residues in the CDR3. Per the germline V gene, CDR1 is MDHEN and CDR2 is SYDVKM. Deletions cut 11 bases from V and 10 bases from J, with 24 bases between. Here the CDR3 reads CAGSPVGGSYEQFF. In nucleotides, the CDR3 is TGTGCCGGCTCGCCGGTGGGAGGCTCCTACGAGCAGTTCTTC.

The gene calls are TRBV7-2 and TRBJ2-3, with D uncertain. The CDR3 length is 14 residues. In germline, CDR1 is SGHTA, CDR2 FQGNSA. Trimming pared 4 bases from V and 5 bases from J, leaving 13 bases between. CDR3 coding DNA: TGTGCCAGCAGCTGGAGAGATCCCTTAGATACGCAGTATTTT. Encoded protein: CASSWRDPLDTQYF.

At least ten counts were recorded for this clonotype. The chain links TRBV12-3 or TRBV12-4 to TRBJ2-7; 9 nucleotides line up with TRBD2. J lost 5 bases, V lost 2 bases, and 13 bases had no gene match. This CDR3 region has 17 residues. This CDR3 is CASSLWGPSGNSDEQYF. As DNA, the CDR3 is TGTGCCAGCAGTTTATGGGGTCCTAGCGGGAATTCGGACGAGCAGTACTTC.

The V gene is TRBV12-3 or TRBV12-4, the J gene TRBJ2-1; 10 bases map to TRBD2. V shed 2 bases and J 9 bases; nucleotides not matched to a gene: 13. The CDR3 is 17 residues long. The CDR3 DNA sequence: TGTGCCAGCAGTTTATCGGGGGGACTAGCGACCCACAGTGAGCAGTTCTTC. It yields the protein CASSLSGGLATHSEQFF.

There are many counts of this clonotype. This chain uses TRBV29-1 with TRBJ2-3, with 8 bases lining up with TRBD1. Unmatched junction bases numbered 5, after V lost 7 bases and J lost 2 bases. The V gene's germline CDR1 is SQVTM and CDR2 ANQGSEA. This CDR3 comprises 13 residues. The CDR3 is CSERTGPTDTQYF. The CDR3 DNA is TGCAGCGAAAGGACAGGGCCCACAGATACGCAGTATTTT.

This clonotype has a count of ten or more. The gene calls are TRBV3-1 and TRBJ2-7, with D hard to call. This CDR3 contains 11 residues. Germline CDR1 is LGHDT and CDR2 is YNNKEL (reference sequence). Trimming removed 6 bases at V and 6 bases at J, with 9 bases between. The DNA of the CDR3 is TGTGCCAGCAGTCGGAGTTCCGAGCAGTACTTC. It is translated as CASSRSSEQYF.

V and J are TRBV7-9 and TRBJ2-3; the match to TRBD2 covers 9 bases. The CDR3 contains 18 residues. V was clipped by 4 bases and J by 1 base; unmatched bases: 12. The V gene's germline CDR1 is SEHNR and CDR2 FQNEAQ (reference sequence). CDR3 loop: CASSSPSTSGWGTDTQYF. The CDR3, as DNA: TGTGCCAGCAGCTCCCCCTCCACTAGCGGGTGGGGCACAGATACGCAGTATTTT.